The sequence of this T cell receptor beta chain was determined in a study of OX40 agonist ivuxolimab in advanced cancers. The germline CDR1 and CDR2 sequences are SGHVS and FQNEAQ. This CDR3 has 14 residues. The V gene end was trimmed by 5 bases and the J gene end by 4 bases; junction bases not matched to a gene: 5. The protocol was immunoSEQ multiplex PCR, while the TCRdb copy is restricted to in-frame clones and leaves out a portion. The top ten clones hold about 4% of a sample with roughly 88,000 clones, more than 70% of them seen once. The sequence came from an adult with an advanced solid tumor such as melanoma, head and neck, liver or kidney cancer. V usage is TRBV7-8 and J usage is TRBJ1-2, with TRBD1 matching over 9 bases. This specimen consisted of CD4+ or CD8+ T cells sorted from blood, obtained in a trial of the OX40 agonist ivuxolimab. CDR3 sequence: CASSPRDRAYGYTF. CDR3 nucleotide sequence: TGTGCCAGCAGCCCCCGGGACAGGGCCTATGGCTACACCTTC.